This TCR beta chain appears in the sequencing data of a study of patients and donors after allogeneic stem cell transplantation. Using its own MiXCR run on the RT-PCR reads, TCRdb lists one record per CDR3 protein. This repertoire shows some 17,000 distinct CDR3 sequences, 27% found once; its top ten account for around 33%. Trimming shortened V by 3 bases and J by 1 base, and 15 bases separated the two germline ends. The CDR3 is 17 amino acids. The sample holds a few counts of this clonotype. The chain uses TRBV12-3 or TRBV12-4 and TRBJ1-4; possible D gene TRBD1, 5 bases. This TCR came from a human donor who was either an allogeneic HSCT recipient or a stem cell or donor lymphocyte infusion donor (not recorded which). It is not recorded whose cells these are; they may come from a transplant donor. The sequenced sample consisted of blood, either unsorted or a sorted T cell fraction (not recorded which). CDR3 amino acids: CASSLNGAGITNEKLFF. CDR3 nucleotides: TGTGCCAGCAGTTTGAATGGGGCAGGGATAACTAATGAAAAACTGTTTTTT.